This T cell receptor beta chain was found in a study of persistence of HIV-infected CD4 T cells. V lost 4 bases and J lost 6; bases outside the gene matches: 4. Per germline, CDR1 SGHNT and CDR2 YYREEE (reference sequence). The CDR3 is 13 amino acids. Lysates of CMV-infected fibroblasts at 9.5 to 10 ug/mL stimulated these cells. Sorted nonresponding memory CD4+ T cells were CD40L-negative, CD69-negative, CD45RO-high. The immunoSEQ assay was version 4, run in survey mode. Only in-frame clones appear in the TCRdb table, and some are missing; sequencing was by immunoSEQ multiplex PCR. This table holds roughly 28,000 clones, around 80% found once. This clone was recorded only once. The antigen is unknown.

The rearrangement uses TRBV5-4 and TRBJ2-3, with 8 bases lining up with TRBD1. This sequence was found in an adult woman with HIV who was CMV-seropositive. The sample in question was CD4+ T cells sorted from PBMCs after roughly 18-hour stimulation, obtained from a patient who received antiretroviral therapy. The CDR3 DNA sequence: TGTGCCAGCAGCGGTAGGGACAGGGATACGCAGTATTTT. Its translation is CASSGRDRDTQYF.